This TCR beta chain was captured in a study of regulatory T cells in long-lasting Graves disease. Notes on the study in general: Investigators studied peripheral blood only, not thyroid tissue. Clonotypes that were public and shared totalled 2,500 to 3,500 in persistent patients versus roughly 1,000 in new patients.

The time point here: newly diagnosed GD, antithyroid drugs for less than 3 months. The TCR library was prepared using RNA isolated from PBMCs. An endocrinology unit in Xi'an, China, supplied the patients. Germline CDR1 reads DFQATT; CDR2 reads SNEGSKA (reference sequence). This CDR3 has 14 amino acids. Trimming took off 4 bases at V and 0 bases at J, with 13 bases between the two ends. This clonotype was detected ten times or more. Its antigen is not known. Arm-PCR of CDR3 regions with iRepertoire HTBI primers generated TCR beta libraries. Using its own MiXCR run on the multiplex PCR reads, TCRdb lists one record per CDR3 protein. The table shows roughly 500,000 distinct CDR3 sequences, with about 14% occurring only once. The sample also formed part of further work on T cells in Graves' hyperthyroidism and ophthalmopathy. That report notes: With the HTBI primer set, the TCR CDR3 went through a first round of RT-PCR.

The sequence was obtained from a man aged 25 to 40 with Graves disease. The chain recombines TRBV20-1 with TRBJ2-7; D unclear. The sequencing here drew on peripheral blood mononuclear cells (PBMCs), taken at new diagnosis, from a patient treated with antithyroid drugs. This CDR3 reads CSAKGSPHSYEQYF. As DNA, the CDR3 is TGCAGTGCTAAAGGCAGCCCCCACTCCTACGAGCAGTACTTC.